The clone carrying this TCR beta chain was counted between two and nine times. The antigen remains unidentified. This sample stems from a study of T-cell reconstitution after alpha-beta-depleted transplantation in children. Study-wide points: Several hundred expanded graft clones reportedly supplied alpha-beta T cells about two months after transplant.

Unique molecular identifiers tagged the TCRbeta library. Using its own MiXCR run on the PCR reads, TCRdb lists one record per CDR3 protein. The table lists around 200,000 distinct CDR3 sequences, 17% of them singletons. The CDR3 runs to 15 residues. Trimming stripped 0 bases from V and 7 bases from J, with 15 bases between. Per germline, CDR1 SGHRS and CDR2 YFSETQ. This specimen was PBMCs, mostly from graft donor cells, taken 360 days after TCRalphabeta/CD19-depleted stem cell transplant. The genes are TRBV5-1 and TRBJ2-3, with a possible D match to TRBD2 (6 bases). This TCR was sampled from a male patient aged 2 to 9 who had a stem cell transplant for acute lymphoblastic leukemia, so the T cells may come from the graft donor. The CDR3 coding sequence is TGCGCCAGCAGCTTGGCCCTGGGAGGAGTGAATACGCAGTATTTT. Its protein product is CASSLALGGVNTQYF.